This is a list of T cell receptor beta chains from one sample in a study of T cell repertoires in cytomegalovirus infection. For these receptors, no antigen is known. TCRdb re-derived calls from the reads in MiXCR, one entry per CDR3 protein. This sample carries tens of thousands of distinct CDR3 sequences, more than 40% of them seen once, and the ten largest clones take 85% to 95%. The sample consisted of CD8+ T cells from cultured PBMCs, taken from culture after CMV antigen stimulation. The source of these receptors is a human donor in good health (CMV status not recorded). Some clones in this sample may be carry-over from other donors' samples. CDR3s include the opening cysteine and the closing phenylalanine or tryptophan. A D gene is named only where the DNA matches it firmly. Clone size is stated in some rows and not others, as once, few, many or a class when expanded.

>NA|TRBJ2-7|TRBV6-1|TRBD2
TGTGCCAGCAATGTCCGTAGGGGCGGGGGGTCCTACGAGCAGTACTTC
CASNVRRGGGSYEQYF
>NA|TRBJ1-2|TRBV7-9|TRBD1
TGTGCCAGCAGAAAAATTAAACAGGGGGATAACTATGGCTACACCTTC
CASRKIKQGDNYGYTF
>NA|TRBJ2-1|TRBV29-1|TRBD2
TGCAGCGCACGGCTAGCGGGAGGATACAATGAGCAGTTCTTC
CSARLAGGYNEQFF
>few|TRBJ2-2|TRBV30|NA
TGTGCCTGGAGTGACGTGGAGAGCGGGGAGCTGTTTTTT
CAWSDVESGELFF
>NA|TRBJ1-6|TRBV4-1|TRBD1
TGCGCCAGCAGCCTCCCGGGGGGACAGACTAATTCACCCCTCCACTTT
CASSLPGGQTNSPLHF
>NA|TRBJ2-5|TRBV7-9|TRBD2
TGTGCCAGCGCATCCCCCGGGACTAGCGGGGACTACCAAGAGACCCAGTACTTC
CASASPGTSGDYQETQYF
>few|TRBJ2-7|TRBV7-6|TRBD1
TGTGCCAGCAGCTTAGACGACAGGGTCTACGAGCAGTACTTC
CASSLDDRVYEQYF
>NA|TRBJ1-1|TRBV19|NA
TGTGCCAGTAGTATATCTGACAGCAACACTGAAGCTTTCTTT
CASSISDSNTEAFF
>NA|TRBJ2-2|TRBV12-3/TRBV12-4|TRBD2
TGTGCCAGCACTCTAAGGACTAGCGGCCGTCGGGGGGCCGGGGAGCTGTTTTTT
CASTLRTSGRRGAGELFF
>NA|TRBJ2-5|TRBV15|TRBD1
TGTGCCACCAGCAACCTTGGACAGGGGGAATGGGAGACCCAGTACTTC
CATSNLGQGEWETQYF
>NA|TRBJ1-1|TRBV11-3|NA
TGTGCCAGCAGCGACTCTCGCGGGGGGCTTATGAACACTGAAGCTTTCTTT
CASSDSRGGLMNTEAFF
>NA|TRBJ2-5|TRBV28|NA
TGTGCCAGCAGTTCCGCGGGAAACTATCCTGAGACCCAGTACTTC
CASSSAGNYPETQYF
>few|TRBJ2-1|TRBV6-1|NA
TGTGCCAGCAGTTATTTGGGCGGGATAAGTTACAATGAGCAGTTCTTC
CASSYLGGISYNEQFF
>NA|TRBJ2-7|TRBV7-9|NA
TGTGCCAGCAGCCAGGGGACTAACTACGAGCAGTACTTC
CASSQGTNYEQYF
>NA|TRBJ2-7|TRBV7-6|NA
TGTTCCAGCAGCTCCGTAGAGGACGACGAGCAGTACTTC
CSSSSVEDDEQYF
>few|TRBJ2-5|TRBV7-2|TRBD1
TGTGCCAGCAACCTCAGGGGGAAAGGAGAGACCCAGTACTTC
CASNLRGKGETQYF
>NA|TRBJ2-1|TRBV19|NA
TGTGCCACCTCCGCGGGGACCCGGAATGAGCAGTTCTTC
CATSAGTRNEQFF
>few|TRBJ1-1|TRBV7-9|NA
TGTGCCAGCAGCTCTTCTACTGAAGCTTTCTTT
CASSSSTEAFF
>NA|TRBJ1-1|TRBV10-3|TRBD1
TGTGCCATCCGACAGGGATCGAACACTGAAGCTTTCTTT
CAIRQGSNTEAFF
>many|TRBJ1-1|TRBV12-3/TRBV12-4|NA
TGTGCCAGCAGCCTCAGGGTTTCCAAACAGGGCACTGAAGCTTTCTTT
CASSLRVSKQGTEAFF
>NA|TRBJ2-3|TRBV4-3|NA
TGCGCCAGCAGCCAAGATATGGCCCTAAGACAGGATACGCAGTATTTT
CASSQDMALRQDTQYF
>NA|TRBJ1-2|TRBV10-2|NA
TGCGCCAGCAGTGCTTCCAAGGGGGGGATGCCAGATGGCTACACCTTC
CASSASKGGMPDGYTF
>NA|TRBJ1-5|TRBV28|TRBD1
TGTGCCAGCAGTCCCCGACAGGGGGCTTCGGATCAGCCCCAGCATTTT
CASSPRQGASDQPQHF
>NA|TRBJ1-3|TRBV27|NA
TGTGCCAGCAGTTTGCTATACCCTCGCGAGGCGAGAAACACCATATATTTT
CASSLLYPREARNTIYF
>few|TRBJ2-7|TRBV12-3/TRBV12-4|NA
TGTGCCAGCACCCCTGGGGGTTCGGGCTACGAGCAGTACTTC
CASTPGGSGYEQYF
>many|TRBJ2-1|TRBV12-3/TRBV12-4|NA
TGTGCCAGCAGTGGGGGGGCCGGCAGGGGATCCTACAATGAGCAGTTCTTC
CASSGGAGRGSYNEQFF
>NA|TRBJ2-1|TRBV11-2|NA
TGTGCCAGCAGCTTAGTGGGTGGAGAACGGGCCAGTAATGAGCAGTTCTTC
CASSLVGGERASNEQFF
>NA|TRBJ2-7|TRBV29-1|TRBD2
TGCAGCGTTGAAGGGAAGGGTAGGACTAGCGGGACGCCGCCCTACGAGCAGTACTTC
CSVEGKGRTSGTPPYEQYF
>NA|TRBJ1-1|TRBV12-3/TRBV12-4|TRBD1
TGTGCCAGCAGTTTATCCGGGACAGCGATGAACACTGAAGCTTTCTTT
CASSLSGTAMNTEAFF
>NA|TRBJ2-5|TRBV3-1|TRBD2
TGTGCCAGCAGCCACGGGACTAGCGGGGCCCTCGCCCAGGGGACCCAGTACTTC
CASSHGTSGALAQGTQYF
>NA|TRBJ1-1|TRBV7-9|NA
TGTGCCAGCAGCTTAACAACGGAAGCTTTCTTT
CASSLTTEAFF
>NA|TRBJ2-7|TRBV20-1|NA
TGCAGTCTTAAGGGGCGGGACCCCTACGAGCAGTACTTC
CSLKGRDPYEQYF
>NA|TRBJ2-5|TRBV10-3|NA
TGTGCCATCAGTGATCCCCCGGGCACCGGCCAAGAGACCCAGTACTTC
CAISDPPGTGQETQYF
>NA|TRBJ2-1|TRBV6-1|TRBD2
TGTGCCAGCAGTATCGGACTAGCGGGGGGTGATGAGCAGTTCTTC
CASSIGLAGGDEQFF
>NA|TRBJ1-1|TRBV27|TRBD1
TGTGCCAGCAGGGGATTGGGACAGGGGAACACTGAAGCTTTCTTT
CASRGLGQGNTEAFF
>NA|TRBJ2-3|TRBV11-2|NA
TGTGCCAGCACCCCCCCCGAAGCTCAAGATCCAGATACGCAGTATTTT
CASTPPEAQDPDTQYF
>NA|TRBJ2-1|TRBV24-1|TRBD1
TGTGCCACCAGTGATTTGACGGCAGGGGGTGAGCAGTTCTTC
CATSDLTAGGEQFF
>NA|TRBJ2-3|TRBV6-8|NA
TGTGCCAGCAGCCTAGACGGTCCTAGCACAGATACGCAGTATTTT
CASSLDGPSTDTQYF
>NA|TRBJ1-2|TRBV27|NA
TGTGCCAGCAGTTCCCTGGGGGGCAAGTACTATGGCTACACCTTC
CASSSLGGKYYGYTF
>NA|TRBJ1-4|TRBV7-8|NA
TGTGCCAGCAGCTATTCAGCTAATGAAAAACTGTTTTTT
CASSYSANEKLFF